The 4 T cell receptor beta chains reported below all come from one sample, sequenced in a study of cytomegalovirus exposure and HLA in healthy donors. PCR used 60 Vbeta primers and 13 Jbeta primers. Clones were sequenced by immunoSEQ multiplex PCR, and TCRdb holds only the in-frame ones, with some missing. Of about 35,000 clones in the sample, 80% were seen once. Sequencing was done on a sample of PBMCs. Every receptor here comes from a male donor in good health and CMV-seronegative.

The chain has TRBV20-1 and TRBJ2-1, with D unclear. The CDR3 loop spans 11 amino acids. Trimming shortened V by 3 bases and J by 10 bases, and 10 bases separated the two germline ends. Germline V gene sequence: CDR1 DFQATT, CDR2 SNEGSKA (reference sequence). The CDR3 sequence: CSARSPTEQFF. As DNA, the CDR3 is TGCAGTGCTAGGTCCCCGACAGAGCAGTTCTTC.

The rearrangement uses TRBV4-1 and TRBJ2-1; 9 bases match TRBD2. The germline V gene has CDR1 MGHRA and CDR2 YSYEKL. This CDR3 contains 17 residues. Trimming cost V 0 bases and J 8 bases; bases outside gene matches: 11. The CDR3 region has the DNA TGCGCCAGCAGCCAAGAGGGGGTAGCGGGAGTAGGAGATGAGCAGTTCTTC. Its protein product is CASSQEGVAGVGDEQFF.

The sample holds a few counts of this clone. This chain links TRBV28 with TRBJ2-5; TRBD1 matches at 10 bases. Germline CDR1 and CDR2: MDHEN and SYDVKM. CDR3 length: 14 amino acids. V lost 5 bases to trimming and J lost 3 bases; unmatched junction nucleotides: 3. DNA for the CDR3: TGTGCCAGCAGTGACAGGGGGCGGGAAGAGACCCAGTACTTC. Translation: CASSDRGREETQYF.

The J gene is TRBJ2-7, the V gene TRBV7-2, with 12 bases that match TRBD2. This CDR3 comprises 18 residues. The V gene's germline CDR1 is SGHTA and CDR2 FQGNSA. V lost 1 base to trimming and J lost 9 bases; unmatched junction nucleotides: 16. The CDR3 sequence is CASSLVGLAGGGWLGQYF. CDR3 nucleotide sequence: TGTGCCAGCAGCTTAGTGGGGCTAGCGGGAGGGGGCTGGTTGGGGCAGTACTTC.